This is a list of T cell receptor beta chains from one sample in a study of blood T cell repertoires in COVID-19. The table came from immunoSEQ multiplex PCR; TCRdb's copy has only in-frame clones and leaves some out. Here the sample spans approximately 220,000 clones, 83% being singletons. The sequencing input was PBMCs or T cells enriched from blood (not recorded which). The source is a woman aged 45 to 65 who had been exposed to COVID-19. CDR3s include the opening cysteine and the closing phenylalanine or tryptophan. Fields, in order: V gene, clone size, J gene, D gene, CDR3 protein, CDR3 DNA. The D gene is left open where the match is weak. Clone size is given for some rows only: seen once, a few or many times, or a class if the clone is expanded.

TRBV2	-	TRBJ1-4	TRBD1	CASRLTGTGAEKLFF	TGTGCCAGCAGATTAACCGGGACAGGAGCCGAAAAACTGTTTTTT
TRBV5-5	-	TRBJ1-3	-	CASSLSGSSGNTIYF	TGTGCCAGCAGCTTGAGCGGCAGCTCTGGAAACACCATATATTTT
TRBV5-4	-	TRBJ2-5	-	CASSLGINGGPQETQYF	TGTGCCAGCAGCTTGGGCATTAACGGGGGGCCCCAAGAGACCCAGTACTTC
TRBV4-3	-	TRBJ1-2	-	CASGHVGSGGGYTF	TGCGCCAGCGGCCACGTGGGGAGCGGAGGGGGCTACACCTTC
TRBV7-9	once	TRBJ1-2	-	CASSPPSRRGGYTF	TGTGCCAGCAGCCCCCCATCCCGTCGCGGGGGCTACACCTTC
TRBV6-5	-	TRBJ2-1	-	CASSLMADNEQFF	TGTGCCAGCAGTTTAATGGCGGACAATGAGCAGTTCTTC
TRBV29-1	-	TRBJ1-4	TRBD1	CSGLDRGEKLFF	TGCAGCGGATTGGACAGGGGAGAAAAACTGTTTTTT
TRBV5-5	-	TRBJ1-1	-	CASSPEVEAEAFF	TGTGCCAGCAGCCCCGAAGTAGAAGCTGAAGCTTTCTTT
TRBV7-9	-	TRBJ1-1	TRBD1	CASSSGTGPEAFF	TGTGCCAGCAGCTCGGGGACAGGCCCCGAAGCTTTCTTT
TRBV7-3	-	TRBJ2-1	TRBD2	CASSSDSGGATVKFF	TGTGCCAGCAGCTCCGATAGCGGGGGGGCCACTGTCAAGTTCTTC
TRBV7-3	-	TRBJ1-4	TRBD1	CASSTWTGLMATNEKLFF	TGTGCCAGCAGCACCTGGACAGGCCTCATGGCAACTAATGAAAAACTGTTTTTT
TRBV5-5	-	TRBJ1-6	TRBD1	CASSSTGPRDNSPLHF	TGTGCCAGCAGCTCGACAGGGCCACGGGATAATTCACCCCTCCACTTT
TRBV7-2	-	TRBJ1-2	-	CASSLNSGLGYTF	TGTGCCAGCAGCTTAAACAGCGGCTTGGGCTACACCTTC
TRBV5-1	few	TRBJ2-5	TRBD1	CASSPRAGTGKETQYF	TGCGCCAGCAGCCCCCGCGCCGGGACAGGGAAAGAGACCCAGTACTTC
TRBV19	-	TRBJ2-3	-	CASNGVLGARDTQYF	TGTGCCAGTAACGGGGTCCTCGGAGCGCGTGATACGCAGTATTTT
TRBV11-2	once	TRBJ1-2	-	CASSFNNFYGYTF	TGTGCCAGCAGCTTTAACAATTTCTATGGCTACACCTTC
TRBV5-5	few	TRBJ1-2	-	CASSLAQGWERIYGYTF	TGTGCCAGCAGCTTGGCTCAGGGCTGGGAAAGGATCTATGGCTACACCTTC
TRBV5-1	-	TRBJ1-2	TRBD1	CASSLLTGGDYYGYTF	TGCGCCAGCAGCTTGTTAACAGGGGGCGATTACTATGGCTACACCTTC
TRBV28	-	TRBJ1-1	-	CASGLEAFF	TGTGCCAGCGGCCTCGAAGCTTTCTTT
TRBV6-4	-	TRBJ2-2	-	CASSEGRRTGELFF	TGTGCCAGCAGTGAAGGCAGGCGCACCGGGGAGCTGTTTTTT
TRBV11-2	-	TRBJ2-7	-	CASSLGTPTFYEQYF	TGTGCCAGCAGCTTAGGGACACCCACCTTCTACGAGCAGTACTTC
TRBV6-5	-	TRBJ1-1	TRBD1	CASRRGQGINTEAFF	TGTGCCAGCAGACGCGGACAGGGGATTAACACTGAAGCTTTCTTT
TRBV6-1	few	TRBJ2-2	TRBD2	CASSERSRLAGVGGELFF	TGTGCCAGCAGTGAAAGGTCTCGACTAGCGGGGGTCGGCGGGGAGCTGTTTTTT
TRBV10-3	-	TRBJ1-6	-	CAIGEVTLHF	TGTGCCATCGGAGAGGTTACCCTCCACTTT
TRBV30	-	TRBJ2-1	TRBD1	CACSQGQVIGNEQFF	TGTGCCTGTAGCCAGGGACAGGTCATAGGCAATGAGCAGTTCTTC
TRBV6-2/TRBV6-3	-	TRBJ1-2	TRBD1	CASSLTRTGGRYGYTF	TGTGCCAGCAGCTTAACCCGGACAGGGGGAAGGTATGGCTACACCTTC
TRBV4-3	-	TRBJ2-3	-	CASSRSSSRLGSDTQYF	TGCGCCAGCAGCCGCAGTTCTTCTAGGTTGGGTAGCGATACGCAGTATTTT
TRBV29-1	-	TRBJ2-1	TRBD2	CSVRSGGSYNEQFF	TGCAGCGTTCGTAGCGGGGGATCCTACAATGAGCAGTTCTTC
TRBV19	once	TRBJ1-5	TRBD1	CASSIIGTGQGQPQHF	TGTGCCAGTAGTATAATAGGGACAGGGCAAGGGCAGCCCCAGCATTTT
TRBV19	-	TRBJ2-1	-	CASSMRQNNEQFF	TGTGCCAGTAGTATGAGACAGAACAATGAGCAGTTCTTC
TRBV28	-	TRBJ2-3	TRBD2	CASVSGGAGTQYF	TGTGCCAGCGTGAGCGGGGGGGCAGGGACGCAGTATTTT
TRBV9	once	TRBJ1-1	TRBD1	CASSGQGADTEAFF	TGTGCCAGCAGCGGACAGGGGGCCGACACTGAAGCTTTCTTT
TRBV6-4	-	TRBJ2-1	TRBD2	CASSRTSGGAFEQFF	TGTGCCAGCAGCCGGACTAGCGGGGGGGCCTTTGAGCAGTTCTTC
TRBV15	-	TRBJ2-3	-	CATSRGQGYLDTQYF	TGTGCCACCAGCAGAGGGCAGGGCTACTTAGATACGCAGTATTTT
TRBV19	-	TRBJ1-5	TRBD1	CATSTGAGQPQHF	TGTGCCACCTCAACAGGGGCCGGGCAGCCCCAGCATTTT